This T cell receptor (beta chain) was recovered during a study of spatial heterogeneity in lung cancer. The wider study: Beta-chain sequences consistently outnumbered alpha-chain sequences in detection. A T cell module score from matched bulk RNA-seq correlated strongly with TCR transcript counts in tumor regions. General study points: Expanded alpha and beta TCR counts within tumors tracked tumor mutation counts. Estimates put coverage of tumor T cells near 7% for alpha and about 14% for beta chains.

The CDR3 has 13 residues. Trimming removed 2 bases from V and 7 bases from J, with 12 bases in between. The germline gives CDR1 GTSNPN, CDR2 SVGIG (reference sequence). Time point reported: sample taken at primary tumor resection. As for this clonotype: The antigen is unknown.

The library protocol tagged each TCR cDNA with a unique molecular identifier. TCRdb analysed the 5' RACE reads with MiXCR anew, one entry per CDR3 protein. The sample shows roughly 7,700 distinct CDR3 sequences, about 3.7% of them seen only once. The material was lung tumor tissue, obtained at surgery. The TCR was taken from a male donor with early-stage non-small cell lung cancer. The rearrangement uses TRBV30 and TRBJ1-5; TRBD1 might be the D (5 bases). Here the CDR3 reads CAWSPLGRQPQHF. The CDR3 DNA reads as TGTGCCTGGAGTCCTCTGGGGCGCCAGCCCCAGCATTTT.